This T cell receptor beta chain was captured by sequencing in a study of blood T cell repertoires in COVID-19. Overall study: Acute-phase and convalescent COVID-19 samples originated in the United States, Italy and Spain.

In the study's own analysis: Reference gene primer amplification gave estimated nucleated cell counts. Using immunoSEQ multiplex PCR, the repertoire was profiled, and TCRdb retains in-frame clones only, with some absent. V and J calls and clone size follow that table, whereas D and trimming were derived from the DNA. The sample shows 150,000 to 200,000 clones, about 81% of them seen only once. Seattle patients were enrolled while actively infected and followed longitudinally. The sample consisted of peripheral blood. This TCR derives from a woman of 80 years or more with COVID-19, enrolled during active disease.

The CDR3 DNA reads TGTGCCAGCAGCTGGGGACTAGCGGGAAACGAGCAGTACTTC. This translates into CASSWGLAGNEQYF. The rearrangement joins TRBV5-6 to TRBJ2-7; 13 bases match TRBD2. The J segment lost 5 bases and the V segment lost 3 bases, leaving 2 bases of the junction unmatched. Per the germline V gene, CDR1 is SGHDT and CDR2 is YYEEEE. The CDR3 consists of 14 residues.